This T cell receptor (beta chain) appears in the sequencing data of a study of T cells in tumors and immune-related adverse events. Germline CDR1 is MDHEN and CDR2 is SYDVKM. The CDR3 totals 15 residues. V was clipped by 4 bases and J by 7 bases; unmatched bases: 6. Here immunoSEQ multiplex PCR was the method, and the copy in TCRdb shows in-frame clones only, minus some. The sample holds 9,900 or so clones; under 95% are singletons and the top ten take 1.5%. This specimen was lymph node tissue, taken from a patient treated with anti-PD-1 therapy. This receptor was taken from a female donor with metastatic renal cell carcinoma. The chain joins TRBV28 to TRBJ2-1; 11 positions agree with TRBD2. The CDR3 sequence is CASSSLTSGKNEQFF. The CDR3 DNA reads TGTGCCAGCAGTTCCTTGACTAGCGGGAAAAATGAGCAGTTCTTC.